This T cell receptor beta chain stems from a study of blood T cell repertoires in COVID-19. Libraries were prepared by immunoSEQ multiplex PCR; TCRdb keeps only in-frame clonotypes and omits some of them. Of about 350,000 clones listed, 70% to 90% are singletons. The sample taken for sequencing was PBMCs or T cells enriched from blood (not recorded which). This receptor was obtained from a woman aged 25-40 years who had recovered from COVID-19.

CDR3 DNA sequence: TGTGCCAGCAGCCAAGGGACAGGAAACTCTGGAAACACCATATATTTT. Translated: CASSQGTGNSGNTIYF. The chain has TRBV4-2 and TRBJ1-3, with 7 bases lining up with TRBD1. Germline V gene lookup returns CDR1 LGHNA and CDR2 YNFKEQ. V lost 1 base to trimming and J lost 0 bases; unmatched junction nucleotides: 3. The CDR3 sequence is 16 residues long.